These T cell receptor beta chains were read from a single sample in a study of T cells after yellow fever vaccination. TCRdb processed the 5' RACE reads anew with MiXCR; each CDR3 protein has one entry. The top ten hold 20% to 25% of the sample, which has about 85,000 distinct CDR3 sequences, roughly 14% seen once. Sequences were derived from CD8+ T cells not binding an NS4B(214-222) dextramer, sorted from PBMCs, sampled less than 25 days after the first yellow fever vaccination. These TCRs come from a man younger than 35 who received the YFV17D yellow fever vaccine. Both conserved end residues are part of each CDR3. The order of the fields is J gene, clone size, D gene, V gene, CDR3 protein, CDR3 DNA. A D gene is named only where the DNA matches it firmly. For some rows the clone size is stated as once, few or many, or as a class when expanded; others skip it.

J: TRBJ2-1
size: .
D: TRBD2
V: TRBV6-5
CDR3: CASRVGGGRGNEQFF
DNA: TGTGCCAGCAGGGTGGGGGGGGGTCGTGGAAATGAGCAGTTCTTC

J: TRBJ2-7
size: few
D: .
V: TRBV4-2
CDR3: CASSQEVAFVTASSYEQYF
DNA: TGTGCCAGCAGCCAAGAAGTTGCGTTTGTGACAGCCAGCTCCTACGAGCAGTACTTC

J: TRBJ2-1
size: few
D: TRBD1
V: TRBV7-2
CDR3: CASSLIGQGRAQFF
DNA: TGTGCCAGCAGCTTAATCGGACAGGGTCGCGCGCAGTTCTTC

J: TRBJ1-1
size: .
D: .
V: TRBV21-1
CDR3: CARTCDGRKTEAFF
DNA: TGTGCCAGAACCTGCGACGGGCGGAAGACTGAAGCTTTCTTT

J: TRBJ2-5
size: .
D: .
V: TRBV24-1
CDR3: CATSPPPAGETQYF
DNA: TGTGCCACCAGCCCCCCCCCGGCAGGGGAGACCCAGTACTTC

J: TRBJ2-7
size: .
D: .
V: TRBV7-8
CDR3: CASSLVLGRSYEQYF
DNA: TGTGCCAGCAGCTTAGTCCTTGGGAGGAGCTACGAGCAGTACTTC

J: TRBJ2-5
size: .
D: .
V: TRBV12-3/TRBV12-4
CDR3: CASSPMGETQYF
DNA: TGTGCCAGCAGCCCAATGGGGGAGACCCAGTACTTC

J: TRBJ2-5
size: .
D: TRBD1
V: TRBV6-2/TRBV6-3
CDR3: CASSFRGQGGTKTQYF
DNA: TGTGCCAGCAGTTTCCGAGGACAGGGGGGCACGAAGACCCAGTACTTC

J: TRBJ2-6
size: few
D: .
V: TRBV7-8
CDR3: CASRGELPYSGANVLTF
DNA: TGTGCCAGCAGAGGGGAATTACCCTACTCTGGGGCCAACGTCCTGACTTTC

J: TRBJ1-2
size: .
D: .
V: TRBV12-3/TRBV12-4
CDR3: CASSLTVQRPSGYTF
DNA: TGTGCCAGCAGTTTAACGGTACAGCGACCTTCTGGCTACACCTTC

J: TRBJ1-4
size: few
D: .
V: TRBV7-9
CDR3: CASSPRGANEKLFF
DNA: TGTGCCAGCAGCCCCCGAGGAGCTAATGAAAAACTGTTTTTT

J: TRBJ1-1
size: many
D: .
V: TRBV12-3/TRBV12-4
CDR3: CASIRGTEAFF
DNA: TGTGCCAGCATTAGGGGGACTGAAGCTTTCTTT

J: TRBJ1-5
size: .
D: .
V: TRBV5-1
CDR3: CASSLEKGPSNQPQHF
DNA: TGCGCCAGCAGCTTGGAGAAGGGGCCGAGCAATCAGCCCCAGCATTTT

J: TRBJ2-2
size: many
D: .
V: TRBV15
CDR3: CATSRVSKPGELFF
DNA: TGTGCCACCAGCAGAGTTAGCAAGCCCGGGGAGCTGTTTTTT

J: TRBJ2-5
size: .
D: TRBD2
V: TRBV5-4
CDR3: CASSLALAGLVETQYF
DNA: TGTGCCAGCAGCTTGGCCTTAGCGGGGCTCGTGGAGACCCAGTACTTC

J: TRBJ2-5
size: few
D: TRBD1
V: TRBV4-3
CDR3: CASSQGQGDEETQYF
DNA: TGCGCCAGCAGCCAAGGCCAGGGGGATGAAGAGACCCAGTACTTC

J: TRBJ2-1
size: few
D: .
V: TRBV20-1
CDR3: CSARSRRRGPDNEQFF
DNA: TGCAGTGCGCGATCTAGAAGGCGGGGACCAGACAATGAGCAGTTCTTC

J: TRBJ1-3
size: .
D: .
V: TRBV4-1
CDR3: CASSPQVSGNTIYF
DNA: TGCGCCAGCAGTCCCCAGGTATCTGGAAACACCATATATTTT

J: TRBJ2-3
size: few
D: .
V: TRBV7-2
CDR3: CASSPRRDTQYF
DNA: TGTGCCAGCAGCCCCCGCAGAGATACGCAGTATTTT

J: TRBJ1-1
size: .
D: .
V: TRBV7-6
CDR3: CASSFLGVNTEAFF
DNA: TGTGCCAGCAGCTTTTTAGGGGTGAACACTGAAGCTTTCTTT

J: TRBJ2-5
size: .
D: .
V: TRBV6-5
CDR3: CASSWGPTGETQYF
DNA: TGTGCCAGCAGTTGGGGTCCAACGGGGGAGACCCAGTACTTC

J: TRBJ2-3
size: .
D: .
V: TRBV4-1
CDR3: CASSQMDRRGDTQYF
DNA: TGCGCCAGCAGCCAAATGGACAGGCGGGGAGATACGCAGTATTTT

J: TRBJ1-2
size: many
D: .
V: TRBV29-1
CDR3: CSVEFSTRNYGYTF
DNA: TGCAGCGTTGAGTTTTCGACCAGGAACTATGGCTACACCTTC

J: TRBJ1-5
size: many
D: .
V: TRBV4-1
CDR3: CASSQDPDRYQPQHF
DNA: TGCGCCAGCAGCCAAGATCCGGACCGGTATCAGCCCCAGCATTTT

J: TRBJ1-1
size: many
D: .
V: TRBV27
CDR3: CASSLSRGNTEAFF
DNA: TGTGCCAGCAGTTTATCAAGGGGAAACACTGAAGCTTTCTTT

J: TRBJ2-5
size: few
D: .
V: TRBV3-1
CDR3: CASSQGRSFIQETQYF
DNA: TGTGCCAGCAGCCAAGGGAGAAGCTTCATACAAGAGACCCAGTACTTC

J: TRBJ2-3
size: .
D: TRBD2
V: TRBV5-5
CDR3: CASSFSLAGVESTDTQYF
DNA: TGTGCCAGCAGCTTCTCACTAGCGGGGGTTGAGAGCACAGATACGCAGTATTTT

J: TRBJ2-1
size: many
D: .
V: TRBV6-2/TRBV6-3
CDR3: CASSQGNEQFF
DNA: TGTGCCAGCAGCCAGGGTAATGAGCAGTTCTTC

J: TRBJ1-3
size: .
D: TRBD1
V: TRBV7-9
CDR3: CTCSSDPGQGPPGNTIYF
DNA: TGTACCTGCAGTTCCGACCCGGGACAGGGTCCCCCTGGAAACACCATATATTTT

J: TRBJ1-5
size: .
D: .
V: TRBV12-3/TRBV12-4
CDR3: CASSLKDSNQPQHF
DNA: TGTGCCAGCAGTTTGAAGGATAGCAATCAGCCCCAGCATTTT

J: TRBJ2-3
size: few
D: TRBD1
V: TRBV12-3/TRBV12-4
CDR3: CASTPQGAPTDTQYF
DNA: TGTGCCAGCACGCCACAGGGGGCCCCCACAGATACGCAGTATTTT

J: TRBJ2-3
size: few
D: TRBD1
V: TRBV11-2
CDR3: CASSLHRGYRTDTQYF
DNA: TGTGCCAGCAGCCTGCACAGGGGGTACCGCACAGATACGCAGTATTTT

J: TRBJ2-3
size: few
D: .
V: TRBV28
CDR3: CASSPVEATDTQYF
DNA: TGTGCCAGCAGTCCGGTGGAAGCCACAGATACGCAGTATTTT

J: TRBJ2-5
size: many
D: TRBD2
V: TRBV6-2/TRBV6-3
CDR3: CASSYSPTSGGWETQYF
DNA: TGTGCCAGCAGTTACTCCCCGACTAGCGGGGGGTGGGAGACCCAGTACTTC

J: TRBJ1-6
size: few
D: .
V: TRBV4-2
CDR3: CASSPFFNSPLHF
DNA: TGTGCCAGCAGCCCTTTCTTCAATTCACCCCTCCACTTT

J: TRBJ2-7
size: few
D: TRBD2
V: TRBV27
CDR3: CAVGGTYEQYF
DNA: TGTGCCGTGGGGGGGACCTACGAGCAGTACTTC

J: TRBJ2-1
size: .
D: .
V: TRBV21-1
CDR3: CASSKGPSGLNEQFF
DNA: TGTGCCAGCAGCAAAGGCCCATCGGGACTCAATGAGCAGTTCTTC

J: TRBJ2-3
size: few
D: .
V: TRBV27
CDR3: CASSLYHTDTQYF
DNA: TGTGCCAGCAGTTTATACCACACAGATACGCAGTATTTT

J: TRBJ2-2
size: .
D: .
V: TRBV27
CDR3: CASSLYAGYTGELFF
DNA: TGTGCCAGCAGTTTATACGCAGGGTACACCGGGGAGCTGTTTTTT

J: TRBJ2-3
size: .
D: .
V: TRBV4-1
CDR3: CASSQVEGGRTDTQYF
DNA: TGCGCCAGCAGCCAAGTGGAGGGGGGGAGGACAGATACGCAGTATTTT

J: TRBJ2-2
size: few
D: .
V: TRBV20-1
CDR3: CSARDLESNTGELFF
DNA: TGCAGTGCTAGAGATCTCGAATCGAACACCGGGGAGCTGTTTTTT

J: TRBJ1-2
size: few
D: .
V: TRBV6-1
CDR3: CASSLQGYGYTF
DNA: TGTGCCAGCAGTCTACAGGGTTATGGCTACACCTTC

J: TRBJ2-7
size: .
D: TRBD1
V: TRBV7-9
CDR3: CASSQKQGALTYEQYF
DNA: TGTGCCAGCAGCCAAAAACAGGGGGCCCTAACCTACGAGCAGTACTTC

J: TRBJ2-1
size: .
D: .
V: TRBV4-3
CDR3: CASSQGGRPYNEQFF
DNA: TGCGCCAGCAGCCAAGGGGGGCGGCCTTACAATGAGCAGTTCTTC

J: TRBJ2-1
size: few
D: TRBD1
V: TRBV23-1
CDR3: CASSPRQDRALFGNEQFF
DNA: TGCGCCAGCAGCCCCCGTCAGGACAGGGCCCTCTTCGGCAATGAGCAGTTCTTC

J: TRBJ1-1
size: few
D: .
V: TRBV6-2/TRBV6-3
CDR3: CASKPLGDTEAFF
DNA: TGTGCCAGCAAGCCATTAGGGGACACTGAAGCTTTCTTT

J: TRBJ2-5
size: few
D: TRBD2
V: TRBV4-2
CDR3: CASSQELAGETQYF
DNA: TGTGCCAGCAGCCAGGAACTAGCGGGGGAGACCCAGTACTTC

J: TRBJ2-1
size: few
D: TRBD2
V: TRBV7-6
CDR3: CASSLGPPSGGNNEQFF
DNA: TGTGCCAGCAGCTTAGGCCCTCCTAGCGGGGGCAACAATGAGCAGTTCTTC

J: TRBJ1-2
size: few
D: TRBD1
V: TRBV5-1
CDR3: CASSQTGTPNYGYTF
DNA: TGCGCCAGCAGCCAGACAGGGACTCCTAACTATGGCTACACCTTC

J: TRBJ1-2
size: .
D: .
V: TRBV7-8
CDR3: CASSLEVYGYTF
DNA: TGTGCCAGCAGCTTAGAAGTCTATGGCTACACCTTC

J: TRBJ1-2
size: once
D: .
V: TRBV27
CDR3: CASSPLVGVVGYTF
DNA: TGTGCCAGCAGTCCGCTGGTGGGGGTAGTTGGCTACACCTTC

J: TRBJ2-7
size: .
D: TRBD2
V: TRBV11-2
CDR3: CASSSGLAGAFYYEQYF
DNA: TGTGCCAGCAGCTCAGGACTAGCGGGGGCCTTTTACTACGAGCAGTACTTC

J: TRBJ1-2
size: few
D: .
V: TRBV27
CDR3: CASSATGPLYGYTF
DNA: TGTGCCAGCAGTGCGACAGGCCCCCTCTATGGCTACACCTTC

J: TRBJ2-1
size: .
D: .
V: TRBV30
CDR3: CAWTAPHAMAYNEQFF
DNA: TGTGCCTGGACCGCCCCCCACGCGATGGCCTACAATGAGCAGTTCTTC

J: TRBJ2-7
size: .
D: TRBD1
V: TRBV6-5
CDR3: CASSSPGQAPTYEQYF
DNA: TGTGCCAGCAGTTCCCCGGGACAGGCCCCCACCTACGAGCAGTACTTC

J: TRBJ1-3
size: few
D: .
V: TRBV6-2/TRBV6-3
CDR3: CASSYEGLYGNTIYF
DNA: TGTGCCAGCAGTTACGAGGGGCTGTATGGAAACACCATATATTTT

J: TRBJ1-5
size: few
D: .
V: TRBV19
CDR3: CASSQLGGANQPQHF
DNA: TGTGCCAGTAGCCAGCTCGGGGGGGCGAATCAGCCCCAGCATTTT